Listed here are 27 T cell receptor beta chains from one sample, sequenced in a study of blood T cell repertoires in COVID-19. The repertoire was sequenced with immunoSEQ multiplex PCR; TCRdb's copy has only in-frame clones and lacks some. The sample holds about 350,000 clones, approximately 84% seen once. Sequencing was performed on PBMCs or T cells enriched from blood (not recorded which). The source is a young woman who had recovered from COVID-19.

V and J are TRBV2 and TRBJ2-3; TRBD2 matches at 9 bases. CDR3 length: 17 residues. V was clipped by 2 bases and J by 3 bases; unmatched bases: 9. The germline V gene has CDR1 SNHLY and CDR2 FYNNEI. In DNA, the CDR3 is TGTGCCAGCAGTGAATTAGGAGCGGGGGGCGGGACAGATACGCAGTATTTT. It yields the protein CASSELGAGGGTDTQYF.

The rearrangement uses TRBV19 and TRBJ1-6, with D maybe TRBD1 (6 bases). The V end was cut by 7 bases, the J end by 13 bases, with 17 bases between. Germline V lookup: CDR1 LNHDA, CDR2 SQIVND (reference sequence). This CDR3 contains 13 residues. The CDR3 region has the DNA TGTGCCAGTACGGCAGGGGCCTTAGGGCCCCTCCACTTT. It specifies CASTAGALGPLHF.

This clone was counted once. V usage is TRBV28 and J usage is TRBJ2-7; possibly TRBD1 for D (5 bases). The CDR3 extends over 13 amino acids. The V gene's germline CDR1 is MDHEN and CDR2 SYDVKM. Trimming stripped 6 bases from V and 2 bases from J, with 11 bases between. The CDR3 sequence: CASSRDSPYEQYF. The CDR3 DNA follows: TGTGCCAGCAGCAGGGATTCCCCCTACGAGCAGTACTTC.

J is TRBJ1-3 and V is TRBV9; no reliable D call. The CDR3 has 15 amino acids. With 0 bases removed from V and 0 bases from J, the gap between germline ends came to 7 bases. Germline CDR1 SGDLS, CDR2 YYNGEE. This chain's CDR3 is CASSVGGLSGNTIYF. CDR3 nucleotides: TGTGCCAGCAGCGTAGGAGGGCTCTCTGGAAACACCATATATTTT.

The V and J genes are TRBV5-1 and TRBJ2-2, with 10 bases aligning to TRBD1. Germline V gene lookup returns CDR1 SGHRS and CDR2 YFSETQ. J lost 4 bases, V lost 4 bases, and 10 bases had no gene match. This CDR3 is 17 amino acids long. DNA of the CDR3: TGCGCCAGCAGCCTGACCGGGACAGGGGACCCCACCGGGGAGCTGTTTTTT. It specifies CASSLTGTGDPTGELFF.

The V and J genes are TRBV5-1 and TRBJ1-1; D call uncertain. The CDR3 is 13 residues long. From germline, CDR1 is SGHRS and CDR2 YFSETQ. Trimming took 1 base from V and 4 from J, leaving 8 bases between them. The CDR3 DNA reads as TGCGCCAGCAGCTTGATCGGTATCACTGAAGCTTTCTTT. It yields the protein CASSLIGITEAFF. Supplemented by reference TRBV5-1 and TRBJ1-1, the full variable domain reads KAGVTQTPRYLIKTRGQQVTLSCSPISGHRSVSWYQQTPGQGLQFLFEYFSETQRNKGNFPGRFSGRQFSNSRSEMNVSTLELGDSALYLCASSLIGITEAFFGQGTRLTVV.

V and J are TRBV4-2 and TRBJ1-2; 9 bases map to TRBD1. J was trimmed by 8 bases and V by 1 base; bases with no gene match: 11. The CDR3 runs to 16 residues. CDR1 and CDR2 from the germline V gene are LGHNA and YNFKEQ. The CDR3 loop reads CASSQVFHRGREGYTF. In DNA, the CDR3 is TGTGCCAGCAGCCAAGTTTTCCACAGGGGGCGAGAGGGCTACACCTTC.

The chain has TRBV28 and TRBJ1-1; D possibly corresponds to TRBD1 (5 bases). The CDR3 consists of 16 residues. V lost 1 base, J lost 0 bases, and 12 bases lay in between. The germline V gene has CDR1 MDHEN and CDR2 SYDVKM. The CDR3 coding sequence is TGTGCCAGCAGTTTATCAGGGCCCCCTATGAACACTGAAGCTTTCTTT. It encodes CASSLSGPPMNTEAFF.

The V and J genes are TRBV5-1 and TRBJ2-1; 10 bases map to TRBD1. Unmatched junction bases numbered 11, after V lost 0 bases and J lost 5 bases. CDR3 length: 18 amino acids. Germline assignment: CDR1 SGHRS and CDR2 YFSETQ. The CDR3 protein is CASSLAWDRGRRNNEQFF. The CDR3 coding sequence is TGCGCCAGCAGCTTGGCATGGGACAGGGGCCGCCGCAACAATGAGCAGTTCTTC.

V and J are TRBV7-2 and TRBJ2-5; D is perhaps TRBD2 (6 bases). The CDR3 is 14 amino acids. CDR1 and CDR2 from the germline V gene are SGHTA and FQGNSA. V dropped 2 bases and J dropped 7 bases, with 14 bases sitting between them. CDR3 region: CASSLWREERTQYF. DNA for the CDR3: TGTGCCAGCAGCTTATGGCGGGAAGAGAGGACCCAGTACTTC.

A word on this clone: The same CDR3 is also encoded by other DNA sequences in this sample. The V call is TRBV28, the J call TRBJ1-5, with TRBD1 matching 8 bases. The CDR3 has 14 amino acids. J was trimmed by 2 bases and V by 3 bases; bases with no gene match: 0. CDR1 is MDHEN and CDR2 is SYDVKM in the germline V gene. In nucleotides, the CDR3 is TGTGCCAGCAGTTTCAGGGGGCGCAATCAGCCCCAGCATTTT. Translating gives CASSFRGRNQPQHF.

This chain connects TRBV10-3 to TRBJ2-5, with 14 bases lining up with TRBD2. The germline gives CDR1 ENHRY, CDR2 SYGVKD. This CDR3 contains 15 residues. V was pared by 6 bases and J by 4 bases, with 4 bases of the junction left unmatched. The CDR3 spells CAIRTSGGAGETQYF. DNA for the CDR3: TGTGCCATCAGGACTAGCGGGGGGGCGGGAGAGACCCAGTACTTC.

CDR3 region: CATYKDREVYWTEAFF. CDR3 DNA: TGTGCCACCTACAAGGACAGGGAAGTTTATTGGACTGAAGCTTTCTTT. This sequence joins TRBV28 and TRBJ1-1; TRBD1 aligns across 8 bases. The CDR3 spans 16 residues. Germline V CDR1 and CDR2: MDHEN, SYDVKM. Losses at the gene ends were 10 bases for V and 5 bases for J; bases not matched to a gene: 18.

This rearrangement joins TRBV28 to TRBJ2-2; tentative D call: TRBD1 (6 bases). The CDR3 has 16 residues. Trimming removed 6 bases from V and 0 bases from J, with 14 bases in between. Germline V gene sequence: CDR1 MDHEN, CDR2 SYDVKM. The CDR3: CASSPRDKPNTGELFF. The CDR3 DNA follows: TGTGCCAGCAGCCCCCGGGACAAACCGAACACCGGGGAGCTGTTTTTT.

The V call is TRBV28, the J call TRBJ1-5; tentatively, D is TRBD1 (6 bases). Germline loops: CDR1 MDHEN, CDR2 SYDVKM. The CDR3 loop spans 13 amino acids. V shed 6 bases and J shed 4 bases, with 10 bases lying between them. CDR3 sequence: CASRTGQNQPQHF. CDR3 nucleotides: TGTGCCAGCAGGACCGGACAGAATCAGCCCCAGCATTTT.

The J gene is TRBJ1-1, the V gene TRBV7-2; TRBD1 matches 10 bases. The CDR3 is 17 amino acids. Germline V gene sequence: CDR1 SGHTA, CDR2 FQGNSA. V shed 6 bases and J 3 bases; nucleotides not matched to a gene: 13. CDR3 protein: CASRAGQGKSLDTEAFF. The CDR3 coding sequence is TGTGCCAGCAGGGCGGGACAGGGGAAGTCGTTGGACACTGAAGCTTTCTTT.

This chain connects TRBV6-4 to TRBJ2-2; tentatively, D is TRBD1 (6 bases). The CDR3 sequence is 14 residues long. V gave up 3 bases and J gave up 3 bases, with 8 bases separating them. Germline CDR1 is MRHNA and CDR2 is SNTAGT. Here the CDR3 reads CASSEGADTGELFF. DNA of the CDR3: TGTGCCAGCAGTGAGGGGGCAGACACCGGGGAGCTGTTTTTT.

This chain links TRBV29-1 with TRBJ2-3, with D possibly matching TRBD2 (6 bases). Trimming shortened V by 7 bases and J by 2 bases, and 16 bases separated the two germline ends. The germline gives CDR1 SQVTM, CDR2 ANQGSEA. This CDR3 is 14 amino acids long. The CDR3 nucleotides read TGCAGCGGCCGGAGGGCCTCCTTCACAGATACGCAGTATTTT. Encoded protein: CSGRRASFTDTQYF.

Remarks on this clone: The same CDR3 arises from other DNA sequences in this sample as well. The V call is TRBV5-1, the J call TRBJ1-1; 11 bases align to TRBD1. CDR1 and CDR2 (germline): SGHRS, YFSETQ. V shed 0 bases, J shed 0 bases, and the junction held 1 base outside the gene matches. The CDR3 runs 16 residues. CDR3: CASSLGTGGMNTEAFF. CDR3 in DNA: TGCGCCAGCAGCTTGGGGACAGGGGGCATGAACACTGAAGCTTTCTTT.

The chain uses TRBV7-2 and TRBJ1-2, with no clear D. CDR3 length: 14 amino acids. Trimming removed 7 bases at V and 4 bases at J, with 16 bases between. CDR1 is SGHTA, CDR2 FQGNSA, per germline. The CDR3 bases are TGTGCCAGCAACCTTCTACGCAATCCCTATGGCTACACCTTC. This codes for CASNLLRNPYGYTF.

V usage is TRBV2 and J usage is TRBJ1-5, with 7 bases that match TRBD1. The CDR3 length is 14 residues. CDR1 SNHLY and CDR2 FYNNEI come from the germline V gene. Trimming cost V 5 bases and J 3 bases; bases outside gene matches: 4. CDR3 DNA: TGTGCCAGCAGTATAACAGGGGTCAATCAGCCCCAGCATTTT. Residues: CASSITGVNQPQHF.

The chain couples TRBV3-1 (or the pseudogene TRBV3-2) to TRBJ2-3; 11 bases match TRBD2. Germline V gene sequence: CDR1 LGHDT, CDR2 YNNKEL (reference sequence). The CDR3 length is 19 residues. V lost 0 bases and J lost 0; bases outside the gene matches: 8. CDR3 protein: CASSQDPTSGGRSTDTQYF. The CDR3 DNA reads as TGTGCCAGCAGCCAAGATCCTACTAGCGGGGGCCGTAGCACAGATACGCAGTATTTT.

This chain uses TRBV10-1 with TRBJ2-7, with a weak D call TRBD2 (5 bases). The CDR3 is made up of 13 amino acids. V lost 2 bases and J lost 7, with 12 bases in between. Germline values: CDR1 WNHNN, CDR2 SYGVQD (reference sequence). The CDR3 sequence is CASSEIPGNEQYF. For the CDR3, the DNA is TGCGCCAGCAGTGAGATTCCGGGGAATGAGCAGTACTTC.

The gene calls are TRBV15 and TRBJ1-2; the D is unclear. Germline CDR1 is LNHNV and CDR2 is YYDKDF (reference sequence). The CDR3 is 13 residues long. With 6 bases removed from V and 1 base from J, the gap between germline ends came to 9 bases. CDR3 DNA: TGTGCCACCAGAGCAGCGAATAACTATGGCTACACCTTC. The encoded protein is CATRAANNYGYTF.

The sample holds many counts of this clone. V and J are TRBV12-2 and TRBJ1-1; TRBD1, the table's D call, was not compared with the DNA. TRBV12-2 is shown as a pseudogene. The CDR3 loop spans 19 amino acids. CDR3 bases: TGTGCAAGTCGCTTAAGGGCCCCCCTCCCGGGACAGGGGAACACTGAAGCTTTCTTT. Amino acid sequence: CASRLRAPLPGQGNTEAFF.

The CDR3 DNA follows: TGTGCCAGCAGCCCTTCGGACAGGGACGAGCAGTACTTC. Its translation: CASSPSDRDEQYF. The V call is TRBV7-9, the J call TRBJ2-7; 8 nucleotides line up with TRBD1. The CDR3 totals 13 residues. Germline CDR1 SEHNR, CDR2 FQNEAQ (reference sequence). J gave up 5 bases and V 5 bases, and 5 bases lay outside the gene matches.

J is TRBJ1-6 and V is TRBV28; no reliable D call. V gave up 5 bases and J gave up 8 bases, with 13 bases separating them. The CDR3 totals 14 residues. Germline V gives CDR1 MDHEN, CDR2 SYDVKM. The DNA of the CDR3 is TGTGCCAGCAGTCCGCGGTTAGGAGATTCACCCCTCCACTTT. Its protein product is CASSPRLGDSPLHF.